This T cell receptor (beta chain) was identified during a study of shared T cell receptors in the human thymus. Some clones are missing from TCRdb's copy, which holds only in-frame ones; the method was immunoSEQ multiplex PCR. The repertoire holds approximately 760,000 clones, with 70% to 90% as singletons. Germline V CDR1 and CDR2: SGHKS, YYEKEE (reference sequence). The ends were cut back, 4 bases at V and 3 bases at J, with 13 bases in the middle. This CDR3 comprises 14 residues. These data are also associated with another study on human thymus T cells. According to that study: During corrective heart surgery, resections were taken, and the thymus tissue came from them.

The source is a girl in the first two years of life with a congenital heart defect. The chain couples TRBV5-5 to TRBJ1-1; maybe TRBD1 (5 bases). Sequencing was performed on thymocytes. Written as DNA, the CDR3 is TGTGCCAGCAGCCAGGTTTCGGGGGACACTGAAGCTTTCTTT. Protein sequence: CASSQVSGDTEAFF.